This T cell receptor beta chain was profiled in a study of shared clonotypes between healthy human individuals. This CDR3 comprises 13 residues. In germline, CDR1 is MNHNY, CDR2 SVGAGI (reference sequence). Trimming shortened V by 6 bases and J by 7 bases, and 13 bases separated the two germline ends. Using immunoSEQ multiplex PCR, the repertoire was profiled, and TCRdb retains in-frame clones only, with some absent. The sample has approximately 1.5 million clones; about 98.5% are singletons. The genes are TRBV6-6 and TRBJ1-5, with D perhaps matching TRBD1 (6 bases). The specimen was naive CD4+ T cells sorted from blood. Subset given: CD45RA+ positively selected. This receptor was identified in a man aged 25-40 years in good health. CDR3 in DNA: TGTGCCAGCAGAGAGCAGGGGTACCAGCCCCAGCATTTT. Amino acid sequence: CASREQGYQPQHF.